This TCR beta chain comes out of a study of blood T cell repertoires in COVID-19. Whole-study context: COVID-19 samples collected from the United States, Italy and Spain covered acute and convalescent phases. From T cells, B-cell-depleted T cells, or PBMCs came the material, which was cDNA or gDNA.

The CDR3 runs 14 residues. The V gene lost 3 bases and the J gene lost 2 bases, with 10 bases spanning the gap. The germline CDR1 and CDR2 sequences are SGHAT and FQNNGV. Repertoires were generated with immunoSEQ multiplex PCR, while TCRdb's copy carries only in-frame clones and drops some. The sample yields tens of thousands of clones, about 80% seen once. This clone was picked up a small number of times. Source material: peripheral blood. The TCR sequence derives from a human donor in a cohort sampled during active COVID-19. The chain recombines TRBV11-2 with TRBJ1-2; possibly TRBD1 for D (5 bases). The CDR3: CASSLDISNYGYTF. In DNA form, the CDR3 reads TGTGCCAGCAGCTTGGACATTTCGAACTATGGCTACACCTTC.